The clone carrying this TCR beta chain was observed a few times. The antigen remains undetermined. This specimen includes other DNA sequences encoding the same CDR3. Naive CD8 cells lacked CD45RO and underwent positive selection for CCR7, leaving out terminally differentiated effector memory CD45RA+ cells. The assay was run at deep level. Assay: immunoSEQ multiplex PCR; the TCRdb copy retains only in-frame clones and omits some. The sample carries about 2.2 million clones, about 92% recorded once. The data were taken from a study of shared clonotypes between healthy human individuals. Across the study: The study drew on a couple of women and a few men aged 18 to 49 as donors. Study-wide results and limits: Non-shared clonotypes had lower generation probabilities than those shared by all four donors. Even with large depth, rarefaction showed that sorted-subset sequencing was incomplete.

Deletions cut 2 bases from V and 4 bases from J, with 8 bases between. CDR1 and CDR2 (germline): SGHDN, FVKESK. The CDR3 is 13 residues long. This receptor was obtained from a man aged 18 to 35 in good health. Some clones in this sample may be carry-over from other donors' samples. The rearrangement uses TRBV14 and TRBJ1-2; D remains unclear. Sequences were obtained from naive CD8+ T cells from PBMCs. The CDR3 sequence: CASSQSGGYGYTF. The CDR3 DNA sequence: TGTGCCAGCAGCCAAAGCGGTGGCTATGGCTACACCTTC.